This T cell receptor (beta chain) was recorded in a study of radiotherapy plus CTLA-4 blockade in lung cancer. Findings and caveats of the study: After treatment with radiotherapy plus ipilimumab, TCR clones that came from the tumor expanded in blood.

Patients with chemo-refractory metastatic non-small-cell lung cancer received focal radiation plus CTLA-4 blockade with ipilimumab. Assay: immunoSEQ multiplex PCR; the TCRdb copy retains only in-frame clones and omits some. The sample lists approximately 83,000 clones, 78% occurring once. This clone appeared a few times. Its antigen is as yet unknown. The sequence derives from a human donor with non-small cell lung cancer who had a partial response to radiotherapy plus ipilimumab. Some clones in this sample may be carry-over from other donors' samples. Sequenced here: peripheral blood, sampled from a patient treated with radiotherapy plus ipilimumab.

DNA of the CDR3: TGTGCCAGCTCACCTCTACAGGGTTGGAGGACTGAAGCTTTCTTT. Translation gives CASSPLQGWRTEAFF. The chain is built from TRBV18 and TRBJ1-1; D is possibly TRBD1 (6 bases). The CDR3 consists of 15 residues. Germline V CDR1 and CDR2: KGHSH, LQKENI. Trimming took 3 bases from V and 5 from J, leaving 16 bases between them.